This T cell receptor beta chain was obtained from a study of cytomegalovirus exposure and HLA in healthy donors. About the study: Assignment to the Caucasian-associated ancestry cluster applied to around 76% of the approximately 400 genotyped donors. General study points: Using a false discovery rate of 0.05, a later analysis showed that approximately 16,000 TCR beta sequences were associated with HLA alleles. When analyzed later, the rates of TCR association showed variation by HLA locus, with DRB1 the most and HLA-C the fewest.

The CDR3 has 15 amino acids. V was pared by 4 bases and J by 4 bases, with 6 bases of the junction left unmatched. Germline CDR1 reads SGHRS; CDR2 reads YFSETQ. A note on this clone: The antigen is unknown.

Primers: 60 Vbeta forward and 13 Jbeta reverse. Generated by immunoSEQ multiplex PCR, the TCRdb table keeps only in-frame clones and is missing some. The sample lists some 140,000 clones, about 78% occurring once. The sample was PBMCs. This TCR was recovered from a man in his fifties in good health and CMV-seropositive. This chain joins TRBV5-1 and TRBJ2-3; 10 bases are shared with TRBD1. The CDR3 DNA sequence: TGCGCCAGCAGCATCTGGACAGGGGGGGCAGATACGCAGTATTTT. Translating gives CASSIWTGGADTQYF.